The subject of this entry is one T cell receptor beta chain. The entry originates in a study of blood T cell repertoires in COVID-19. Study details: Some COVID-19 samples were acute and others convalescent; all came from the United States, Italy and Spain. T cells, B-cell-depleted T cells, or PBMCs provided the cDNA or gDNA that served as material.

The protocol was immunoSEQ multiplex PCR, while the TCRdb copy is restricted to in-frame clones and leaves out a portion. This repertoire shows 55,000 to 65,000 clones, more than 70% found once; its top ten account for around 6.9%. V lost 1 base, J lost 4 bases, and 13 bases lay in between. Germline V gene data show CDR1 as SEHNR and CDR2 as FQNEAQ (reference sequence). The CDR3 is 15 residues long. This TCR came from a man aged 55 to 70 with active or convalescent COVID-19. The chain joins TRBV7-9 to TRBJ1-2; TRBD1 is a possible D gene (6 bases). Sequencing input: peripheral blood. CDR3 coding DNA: TGTGCCAGCAGCTTAGGGACAGAAGGTGGCTATGGCTACACCTTC. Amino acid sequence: CASSLGTEGGYGYTF.